Listed here are 9 T cell receptor beta chains from one sample, sequenced in a study of response to subunit inactivated influenza vaccine. TCRdb itself ran the RT-PCR reads through MiXCR, one entry per CDR3 protein. Here the sample spans just under 250,000 distinct CDR3 sequences, over 9% being singletons. Sample: non-naive T cells sorted from PBMCs, taken approximately 15 days before vaccination. The receptors were sampled from a man aged 50 to 60 who received an inactivated influenza vaccine.

CDR3 sequence reads: CASSPAQRYNEQFF. DNA for the CDR3: TGTGCCAGCAGTCCCGCCCAACGATACAATGAGCAGTTCTTC. The genes are TRBV6-1 and TRBJ2-1; D unresolved. Germline CDR1 is MNHNS and CDR2 is SASEGT. The CDR3 consists of 14 residues. V lost 5 bases to trimming and J lost 4 bases, with 12 bases between them.

This clonotype occurred a few times. J is TRBJ2-7 and V is TRBV20-1; the D gene could be TRBD1 or TRBD2 (6 bases each). The CDR3 is made up of 15 amino acids. Per the germline V gene, CDR1 is DFQATT and CDR2 is SNEGSKA (reference sequence). Trimming took off 5 bases at V and 2 bases at J, with 19 bases between the two ends. CDR3 sequence: CSAVATGRGAYEQYF. The CDR3 coding sequence is TGCAGTGCTGTAGCAACAGGAAGGGGGGCCTACGAGCAGTACTTC.

Note on this clonotype: Given the absence of the conserved phenylalanine or tryptophan at the CDR3 end, a read error is likely. The chain recombines TRBV2 with TRBJ2-1; D call uncertain. The CDR3 is 13 residues long. The germline V gene encodes CDR1 SNHLY and CDR2 FYNNEI. The V gene lost 0 bases and the J gene lost 8 bases, with 8 bases spanning the gap. CDR3 DNA sequence: TGTGCCAGCAGTGAAGCGCTTTTGGATGAGCAGTTCTTG. It translates to CASSEALLDEQFL.

This clonotype was picked up many times. CDR3 bases: TGTGCCATCAGCGGGACAGGGGGTGATCAGCCCCAGCATTTT. It is translated as CAISGTGGDQPQHF. The chain has TRBV10-3 and TRBJ1-5, with 11 bases identical to TRBD1. V dropped 6 bases and J dropped 5; count of bases not matched to a gene: 3. Per the germline V gene, CDR1 is ENHRY and CDR2 is SYGVKD. The CDR3 totals 14 residues.

The J gene is TRBJ2-2, the V gene TRBV6-5, with 7 bases matching TRBD1. Germline lookup yields CDR1 MNHEY and CDR2 SVGAGI. Losses at the gene ends were 4 bases for V and 7 bases for J; bases not matched to a gene: 9. The length of the CDR3 is 15 residues. CDR3 loop: CASSSQQGLGGELFF. The CDR3 nucleotides read TGTGCCAGCAGTTCTCAACAGGGGCTCGGCGGGGAGCTGTTTTTT.

This chain's CDR3 is CASSLRPGTRQETQYF. The DNA of the CDR3 is TGCGCCAGCAGCTTGAGACCCGGGACTAGACAAGAGACCCAGTACTTC. The chain carries TRBV5-1 and TRBJ2-5; 8 nucleotides match TRBD2. Germline V lookup: CDR1 SGHRS, CDR2 YFSETQ. V was clipped by 1 base and J by 2 bases; unmatched bases: 7. There are 16 residues in the CDR3.

This rearrangement joins TRBV25-1 to TRBJ1-1; D is uncertain. This CDR3 contains 14 residues. The germline gives CDR1 MGHDK, CDR2 SYGVNS. Trimming took off 5 bases at V and 2 bases at J, with 12 bases between the two ends. The CDR3 nucleotides are TGTGCCAGCAGTCGCGCGGTATCAAACACTGAAGCTTTCTTT. This codes for CASSRAVSNTEAFF.

This clonotype was picked up many times. The rearrangement joins TRBV12-3 or TRBV12-4 to TRBJ1-6, with a possible D match to TRBD1 (6 bases). The CDR3 consists of 14 residues. V was trimmed by 4 bases and J by 10 bases, leaving 14 bases between them. The CDR3 DNA reads TGTGCCAGCAGTTCCAACAGGGTACAGTCACCCCTCCACTTT. Amino acids: CASSSNRVQSPLHF.

This clonotype was detected once. A read error may be the cause here, since a much bigger clone is one base away. The V and J genes are TRBV5-1 and TRBJ2-7; a possible D gene is TRBD1 (6 bases). Germline V gene lookup returns CDR1 SGHRS and CDR2 YFSETQ. CDR3 size: 15 residues. The CDR3 sequence: CASSLVVGQTYKQYF. The DNA of the CDR3 is TGCGCCAGCAGCTTGGTGGTCGGACAGACCTACAAGCAGTACTTC.